Listed here are 4 T cell receptor beta chains from one sample, sequenced in a study of T cell repertoires in cytomegalovirus infection. MiXCR, applied by TCRdb to the reads, yields one record per CDR3 protein. The sample comprises fewer than 1,000,000 distinct CDR3 sequences, less than 40% of which are singletons, and about 14% rests with the top ten. No cognate antigen is known for these TCRs. Sequenced material: cultured CD8+ T cells from PBMCs, taken from culture after CMV antigen stimulation. The receptors derive from a human donor in good health (CMV status not recorded). Some clones in this sample may be carry-over from other donors' samples.

The rearrangement joins TRBV5-6 to TRBJ2-1; 7 nucleotides match TRBD2. Germline assignment: CDR1 SGHDT and CDR2 YYEEEE. There are 17 residues in the CDR3. V dropped 0 bases and J dropped 4; count of bases not matched to a gene: 10. CDR3 in amino acids: CASSLVWGEGPYNEQFF. CDR3 nucleotide sequence: TGTGCCAGCAGCTTGGTTTGGGGGGAGGGCCCATACAATGAGCAGTTCTTC.

This clonotype came up a few times. V and J are TRBV2 and TRBJ2-3; no definite D call. V was trimmed by 1 base and J by 2 bases, leaving 13 bases between them. Germline V gives CDR1 SNHLY, CDR2 FYNNEI. The CDR3 is made up of 16 amino acids. This CDR3 reads CASSEDVLGYTDTQYF. The CDR3 DNA follows: TGTGCCAGCAGTGAAGACGTTCTAGGCTACACAGATACGCAGTATTTT.

The sample holds a few counts of this clonotype. V and J are TRBV7-6 and TRBJ1-4; D is uncertain. Looked up from germline, CDR1 is SGHVS and CDR2 is FNYEAQ. Deletions cut 1 base from V and 10 bases from J, with 13 bases between. This CDR3 is built from 14 residues. CDR3 residues: CASSLGGAVGKLFF. The CDR3 nucleotides read TGTGCCAGCAGCTTAGGGGGAGCAGTCGGAAAACTGTTTTTT.

This clonotype has ten or more counts. The rearrangement links TRBV7-6 to TRBJ2-1; D is ambiguous. Trimming took off 2 bases at V and 1 base at J, with 6 bases between the two ends. Germline V gene lookup returns CDR1 SGHVS and CDR2 FNYEAQ. This CDR3 comprises 14 residues. The CDR3 DNA reads as TGTGCCAGCAGCTTACAAGGGTCCTACAATGAGCAGTTCTTC. Its protein product is CASSLQGSYNEQFF.